The clone carrying this T cell receptor beta chain appeared a single time. Its antigen is not identified. V dropped 5 bases and J dropped 6; count of bases not matched to a gene: 10. The CDR3 is 15 amino acids. Germline lookup yields CDR1 SGHTA and CDR2 FQGNSA. Using its own MiXCR run on the reads, TCRdb lists one record per CDR3 protein. The sample shows roughly 68,000 distinct CDR3 sequences, 20% of them seen only once. This record comes from a study of T cell repertoires in cytomegalovirus infection. At the level of the study: HLA-C-restricted CMV epitopes, recently identified, and well-studied HLA-B-restricted ones were used by the study. Public TCR beta signatures indicated both CMV infection and matching HLA type. Whole-study findings and limits: Pooled public TCR beta family frequency picked out CMV carriers with the relevant HLA. Ex vivo responses were dominated by HLA-C-restricted CMV-specific TCR beta clonotypes.

The clonotype originates from a human donor in good health (CMV status not recorded). Some clones in this sample may be carry-over from other donors' samples. The material was CD8+ T cells from cultured PBMCs, obtained from culture after CMV antigen stimulation. This chain connects TRBV7-2 to TRBJ2-7; 10 nucleotides align to TRBD2. CDR3 nucleotide sequence: TGTGCCAGCAGCCGCCCTAGCGGGGGCCTTACCGAGCAGTACTTC. Its protein product is CASSRPSGGLTEQYF.